These 25 T cell receptor beta chains came from one sample sequenced in a study of blood T cell repertoires in COVID-19. Generated by immunoSEQ multiplex PCR, the TCRdb table keeps only in-frame clones and is missing some. This table has about 280,000 clones, 65% to 90% appearing once. Sequencing was carried out using peripheral blood. These receptors all come from a man aged 45 to 65 with active or convalescent COVID-19.

The chain uses TRBV27 and TRBJ2-2; D perhaps matches TRBD1 (6 bases). Germline V gives CDR1 MNHEY, CDR2 SMNVEV (reference sequence). Trimming stripped 1 base from V and 0 bases from J, with 9 bases between. This CDR3 comprises 16 residues. This CDR3 is CASSLYGGSNTGELFF. The CDR3 coding sequence is TGTGCCAGCAGTTTATATGGGGGCTCGAACACCGGGGAGCTGTTTTTT.

The V and J genes are TRBV6-2 or TRBV6-3 and TRBJ1-2; 9 nucleotides line up with TRBD1. The germline V gene encodes CDR1 MNHEY and CDR2 SVGEGT. V shed 2 bases and J 2 bases; nucleotides not matched to a gene: 3. This CDR3 comprises 15 residues. The CDR3 nucleotides are TGTGCCAGCAGTTACCCGGGACAGGGAAACTATGGCTACACCTTC. Protein product: CASSYPGQGNYGYTF.

The rearrangement links TRBV28 to TRBJ2-2, with TRBD2 identical over 10 bases. J was trimmed by 1 base and V by 6 bases; bases with no gene match: 8. Germline V CDR1 and CDR2: MDHEN, SYDVKM. This CDR3 region has 17 residues. In DNA form, the CDR3 reads TGTGCCAGCAGCCTCCCCAGCGGGAGGGGGAACACCGGGGAGCTGTTTTTT. This sequence encodes CASSLPSGRGNTGELFF.

The J gene is TRBJ1-1, the V gene TRBV7-9; weak D call: TRBD1 (6 bases). The CDR3 length is 14 residues. The germline V gene has CDR1 SEHNR and CDR2 FQNEAQ (reference sequence). V was clipped by 2 bases and J by 8 bases, with 15 bases between them. CDR3 amino acids: CASSLKGGGTEAFF. CDR3 bases: TGTGCCAGCAGCTTAAAGGGAGGGGGGACCGAAGCTTTCTTT.

The V call is TRBV3-1 (or the pseudogene TRBV3-2), the J call TRBJ1-2; D is ambiguous. Germline CDR1 and CDR2: LGHDT and YNNKEL (reference sequence). The ends were cut back, 3 bases at V and 4 bases at J, with 12 bases in the middle. This CDR3 is built from 14 residues. This chain's CDR3 is CASSQHSTPYGYTF. DNA for the CDR3: TGTGCCAGCAGCCAGCACAGCACCCCCTATGGCTACACCTTC.

The chain links TRBV19 to TRBJ2-1, with D possibly TRBD1 on 6 matching bases. This CDR3 has 13 residues. The V end was cut by 5 bases, the J end by 7 bases, with 12 bases between. Germline V gene lookup returns CDR1 LNHDA and CDR2 SQIVND (reference sequence). The DNA of the CDR3 is TGTGCCAGTAGTGCTACAACAGGGAATGAGCAGTTCTTC. Protein product: CASSATTGNEQFF.

The chain carries TRBV28 and TRBJ1-3; a weak D match, TRBD1 (5 bases). Germline loops: CDR1 MDHEN, CDR2 SYDVKM. This CDR3 is built from 13 residues. Trimming cost V 4 bases and J 5 bases, with 9 bases left between them. The CDR3, as DNA: TGTGCCAGCAGTTCCGCGGGGCGAAACACCATATATTTT. This encodes CASSSAGRNTIYF.

The V gene is TRBV3-1 (or the pseudogene TRBV3-2), the J gene TRBJ1-2, with 7 bases matching TRBD1. Per germline, CDR1 LGHDT and CDR2 YNNKEL (reference sequence). The CDR3 loop spans 14 amino acids. V trimming: 2 bases; J trimming: 8 bases; junction bases outside the gene matches: 8. CDR3 bases: TGTGCCAGCAGCCAACTGACAGGGTCTGGAGGCTACACCTTC. Translating gives CASSQLTGSGGYTF.

This chain joins TRBV18 and TRBJ1-3; the D gene is possibly TRBD1 (5 bases). The CDR3 consists of 16 residues. Germline CDR1 and CDR2: KGHSH and LQKENI. V lost 4 bases, J lost 3 bases, and 16 bases lay in between. CDR3 in amino acids: CASSQGIVGVGNTIYF. The CDR3 DNA sequence: TGTGCCAGCTCACAGGGGATCGTCGGTGTTGGAAACACCATATATTTT.

This chain uses TRBV4-1 with TRBJ1-2; the match to TRBD1 covers 9 bases. The trim removed 0 bases at V and 0 bases at J, leaving 8 bases unmatched. CDR1 is MGHRA and CDR2 is YSYEKL in the germline V gene. The CDR3 is 18 residues long. This CDR3 reads CASSQDRGTGLTNYGYTF. The CDR3 DNA reads TGCGCCAGCAGCCAAGATCGGGGGACAGGGCTTACTAACTATGGCTACACCTTC.

J is TRBJ1-2 and V is TRBV2; D possibly corresponds to TRBD1 (5 bases). V lost 3 bases and J lost 1, with 9 bases in between. Looked up from germline, CDR1 is SNHLY and CDR2 is FYNNEI. The CDR3 is 14 amino acids. Here the CDR3 DNA reads TGTGCCAGCAGTGAGACAGCCAGTAACTATGGCTACACCTTC. Amino acids: CASSETASNYGYTF.

This chain uses TRBV7-9 with TRBJ2-3, with a weak D call TRBD2 (6 bases). Germline V CDR1 and CDR2: SEHNR, FQNEAQ (reference sequence). This CDR3 spans 17 amino acids. Deletions cut 2 bases from V and 0 bases from J, with 15 bases between. DNA for the CDR3: TGTGCCAGCAGCTTATGGAGGGACTGGGCTAGCACAGATACGCAGTATTTT. Amino acid sequence: CASSLWRDWASTDTQYF.

The gene calls are TRBV9 and TRBJ2-7, with D perhaps TRBD1 (8 bases). V lost 2 bases and J 5 bases, leaving 20 bases between the germline ends. Germline V CDR1 and CDR2: SGDLS, YYNGEE. The CDR3 runs to 16 residues. The CDR3: CASSVGSSTGGDEQYF. The CDR3 DNA follows: TGTGCCAGCAGCGTCGGTTCGTCTACAGGGGGGGACGAGCAGTACTTC.

The chain is built from TRBV5-4 and TRBJ2-7; D perhaps matches TRBD2 (5 bases). CDR3 size: 14 residues. The V and J ends lost 3 bases and 0 bases respectively, with 10 bases between them. Looked up from germline, CDR1 is SGHNT and CDR2 is YYREEE (reference sequence). The CDR3 loop is CASSSARGSYEQYF. The CDR3 DNA follows: TGTGCCAGCAGCTCCGCCCGGGGCTCCTACGAGCAGTACTTC.

V usage is TRBV19 and J usage is TRBJ2-7, with 12 nucleotides matching TRBD2. The CDR3 loop spans 14 amino acids. The germline V gene encodes CDR1 LNHDA and CDR2 SQIVND (reference sequence). With 5 bases clipped from V and 6 bases from J, the junction kept 5 bases outside the gene matches. The DNA of the CDR3 is TGTGCCAGTAGTTCGACTAGCGGGAGTGCCGAGCAGTACTTC. Translating it yields CASSSTSGSAEQYF.

The sample holds a few counts of this clone. The V gene is TRBV7-9, the J gene TRBJ1-3; possibly TRBD1 for D (5 bases). V dropped 4 bases and J dropped 4 bases, with 17 bases sitting between them. This CDR3 is built from 16 residues. Germline V CDR1 and CDR2: SEHNR, FQNEAQ (reference sequence). The CDR3 region is CASSSSFRVSGNTIYF. CDR3 DNA: TGTGCCAGCAGCTCTAGTTTCAGGGTCTCGGGAAACACCATATATTTT. The whole variable domain, remainder taken from reference TRBV7-9 and TRBJ1-3, is DTGVSQNPRHKITKRGQNVTFRCDPISEHNRLYWYRQTLGQGPEFLTYFQNEAQLEKSRLLSDRFSAERPKGSFSTLEIQRTEQGDSAMYLCASSSSFRVSGNTIYFGEGSWLTVV.

V gene TRBV5-4 combines with J gene TRBJ2-1, with TRBD2 as a possible D gene (5 bases). Germline V gene sequence: CDR1 SGHNT, CDR2 YYREEE (reference sequence). V lost 4 bases and J 5 bases, leaving 19 bases between the germline ends. The CDR3 has 16 amino acids. The CDR3 region is CASSTWGVHLDNEQFF. DNA of the CDR3: TGTGCCAGCAGCACCTGGGGAGTCCATTTGGACAATGAGCAGTTCTTC.

About this clone itself: The conserved closing phenylalanine or tryptophan is absent in this CDR3, likely reflecting a read error. The DNA is omitted, as the CDR3 cannot be located on it reliably, and the CDR3 follows TCRdb's listing. The rearrangement uses TRBV27 and TRBJ1-5. The CDR3 adds up to 9 amino acids, both ends counted. Germline CDR1 MNHEY, CDR2 SMNVEV (reference sequence). The CDR3 protein is CASSLGLVL.

The gene calls are TRBV9 and TRBJ1-6, with D possibly TRBD1 on 6 matching bases. From germline, CDR1 is SGDLS and CDR2 YYNGEE. V was clipped by 3 bases and J by 11 bases, with 15 bases between them. The CDR3 covers 14 residues. As DNA, the CDR3 is TGTGCCAGCAGCGCCCGGGACAACTTAACACCCCTCCACTTT. It encodes CASSARDNLTPLHF.

This chain uses TRBV4-1 with TRBJ1-5; a possible D gene is TRBD1 (5 bases). There are 13 residues in the CDR3. Germline V gives CDR1 MGHRA, CDR2 YSYEKL. V was pared by 1 base and J by 5 bases, with 6 bases between. CDR3 in amino acids: CASSQAGHQPQHF. The CDR3 DNA reads TGCGCCAGCAGCCAAGCAGGGCATCAGCCCCAGCATTTT.

The chain joins TRBV5-1 to TRBJ2-1, with 15 positions matching TRBD2. Germline values: CDR1 SGHRS, CDR2 YFSETQ. This CDR3 has 16 residues. The J segment lost 7 bases and the V segment lost 3 bases, leaving 5 bases of the junction unmatched. The CDR3 DNA follows: TGCGCCAGCAGCTACTACGGGACTAGCGGGAGGAATGAGCAGTTCTTC. Amino acids: CASSYYGTSGRNEQFF. Filled out from reference TRBV5-1 and TRBJ2-1, the complete variable domain reads KAGVTQTPRYLIKTRGQQVTLSCSPISGHRSVSWYQQTPGQGLQFLFEYFSETQRNKGNFPGRFSGRQFSNSRSEMNVSTLELGDSALYLCASSYYGTSGRNEQFFGPGTRLTVL.

V gene TRBV6-1 combines with J gene TRBJ2-6, with D unclear. The CDR3 runs to 16 residues. Germline V gives CDR1 MNHNS, CDR2 SASEGT. Trimming shortened V by 4 bases and J by 1 base, and 11 bases separated the two germline ends. CDR3 protein: CASSAVRVSGANVLTF. CDR3 nucleotide sequence: TGTGCCAGCAGTGCGGTCCGTGTGTCTGGGGCCAACGTCCTGACTTTC.

CDR3 loop: CASSLRLAGSQETQYF. The CDR3 coding sequence is TGTGCCAGCAGCCTAAGACTAGCGGGAAGCCAAGAGACCCAGTACTTC. The V call is TRBV7-2, the J call TRBJ2-5, with TRBD2 identical over 11 bases. Germline CDR1 and CDR2: SGHTA and FQGNSA. V gave up 5 bases and J gave up 1 base; unmatched junction bases: 6. The CDR3 contains 16 residues.

The V and J genes are TRBV11-2 and TRBJ1-5; tentatively, D is TRBD1 (6 bases). The V gene lost 0 bases and the J gene lost 6 bases, with 12 bases spanning the gap. This CDR3 comprises 15 residues. The germline CDR1 and CDR2 sequences are SGHAT and FQNNGV. CDR3 protein: CASSLDPAGVQPQHF. The CDR3 bases are TGTGCCAGCAGCTTAGATCCGGCAGGGGTTCAGCCCCAGCATTTT.

The table lists this clone with a few counts. The genes are TRBV28 and TRBJ1-5; D gene uncertain. Looked up from germline, CDR1 is MDHEN and CDR2 is SYDVKM. The CDR3 loop spans 15 amino acids. The V and J ends lost 8 bases and 2 bases respectively, with 16 bases between them. The CDR3 coding sequence is TGTGCCAGCCGCCGAGGAGCTATGGGCAATCAGCCCCAGCATTTT. This sequence encodes CASRRGAMGNQPQHF.